This TCR beta chain was obtained from a study of cytomegalovirus exposure and HLA in healthy donors. General study results and limits: Rare TCR sequences dominated, though some public TCRs recurred in many donors. Three chains linked to CMV were shown in vitro to be specific for CMV antigens.

A roughly 120-subject validation cohort, separate from the approximately 690-subject first cohort, supplied the donors. The CDR3 is 12 residues long. CDR1 MNHNS and CDR2 SASEGT come from the germline V gene. V lost 8 bases and J 2 bases, leaving 9 bases between the germline ends. Generated by immunoSEQ multiplex PCR, the TCRdb table keeps only in-frame clones and is missing some. The table shows about 190,000 clones, with 84% occurring only once. For this clone: Its antigen is currently unknown.

Input material: PBMCs. The source is a man aged 18 to 30 in good health and CMV-seropositive. The chain links TRBV6-1 to TRBJ2-5, with a weak D call TRBD2 (5 bases). Written as DNA, the CDR3 is TGTGCCAGCGTCGAGGGTCAAGAGACCCAGTACTTC. This encodes CASVEGQETQYF.